This T cell receptor beta chain came from a study of shared clonotypes between healthy human individuals. Study context: Donors consisted of two women and a few men between 18 and 49.

Germline CDR1 KGHSH, CDR2 LQKENI. The CDR3 loop spans 20 amino acids. Germline trimming cut 3 bases from V and 3 bases from J; bases unmatched to any gene: 14. Unsorted PBMC samples were amplified in replicate PCRs containing roughly 300 ng DNA, some 33,000 T cell genomes. As handled by the study authors: For the immunoSEQ data, sequences were junction-only without quality scores, so filtering differed. Profiling relied on immunoSEQ multiplex PCR, and the TCRdb table lists in-frame clones only, not all of them. V and J calls and clone size are given by that table; D and trimming were obtained from the DNA. The repertoire has hundreds of thousands of clones, around 75% of them found once; the top ten carry roughly 13%.

The sequence was obtained from a woman aged 40 to 50 in good health. Some clones in this sample may be carry-over from other donors' samples. Sequences were obtained from PBMCs. The chain employs TRBV18 and TRBJ2-1; TRBD2 aligns across 13 bases. The CDR3 DNA reads TGTGCCAGCTCACCCGGGGACGGTGGACTAGCGGGAGTGCTCTACAATGAGCAGTTCTTC. It yields the protein CASSPGDGGLAGVLYNEQFF.